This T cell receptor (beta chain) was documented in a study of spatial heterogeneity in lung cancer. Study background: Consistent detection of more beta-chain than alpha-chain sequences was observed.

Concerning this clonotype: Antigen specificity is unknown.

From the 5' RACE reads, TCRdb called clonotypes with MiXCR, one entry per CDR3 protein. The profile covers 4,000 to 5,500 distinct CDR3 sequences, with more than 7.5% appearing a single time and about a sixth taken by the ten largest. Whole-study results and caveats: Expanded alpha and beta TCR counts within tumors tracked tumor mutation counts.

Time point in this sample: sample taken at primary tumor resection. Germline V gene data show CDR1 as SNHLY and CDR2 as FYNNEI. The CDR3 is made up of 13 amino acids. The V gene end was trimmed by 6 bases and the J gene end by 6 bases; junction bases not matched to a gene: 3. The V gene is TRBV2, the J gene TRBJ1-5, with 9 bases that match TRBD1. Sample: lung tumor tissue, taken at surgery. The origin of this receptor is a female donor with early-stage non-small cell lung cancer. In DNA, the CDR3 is TGTGCCAGCAGCGGGACAGGGCCTCAGCCCCAGCATTTT. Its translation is CASSGTGPQPQHF.